These 10 T cell receptor beta chains originate from one sample sequenced in a study of response to subunit inactivated influenza vaccine. TCRdb used MiXCR to reprocess the RT-PCR reads, holding one entry per CDR3 protein. The repertoire has more than 450,000 distinct CDR3 sequences, around 11% of them found once; the top ten carry roughly 10%. The source was PBMCs from blood, collected on the day of vaccination. The receptors originated from a man in his fifties who received an inactivated influenza vaccine.

This chain links TRBV12-3 or TRBV12-4 with TRBJ2-3, with D perhaps being TRBD1 or TRBD2 (5 bases each). This CDR3 contains 15 residues. Deletions cut 2 bases from V and 3 bases from J, with 12 bases between. CDR3 nucleotide sequence: TGTGCCAGCAGTTTACTTCAGGGACGGACAGATACGCAGTATTTT. This encodes CASSLLQGRTDTQYF.

V usage is TRBV7-9 and J usage is TRBJ1-2, with D possibly TRBD1 on 6 matching bases. There are 15 residues in the CDR3. Trimming took 4 bases from V and 4 from J, leaving 16 bases between them. Germline lookup yields CDR1 SEHNR and CDR2 FQNEAQ (reference sequence). In nucleotides, the CDR3 is TGTGCCAGCAGCTCCGAGCAGGGGATTACCTATGGCTACACCTTC. Residues: CASSSEQGITYGYTF.

The chain links TRBV6-2 or TRBV6-3 to TRBJ2-1, with 9 bases fitting TRBD2. The CDR3 length is 16 residues. Germline V gene lookup returns CDR1 MNHEY and CDR2 SVGEGT. J was trimmed by 3 bases and V by 5 bases; bases with no gene match: 8. The CDR3 DNA sequence: TGTGCCAGCAGTAAGAGCGGGAGGTCGTTCTACAATGAGCAGTTCTTC. Its protein is CASSKSGRSFYNEQFF.

This clonotype came up many times. V usage is TRBV5-1 and J usage is TRBJ2-1, with D perhaps TRBD1 (6 bases). V shed 2 bases and J shed 9 bases, with 12 bases lying between them. The CDR3 is 13 amino acids. Per germline, CDR1 SGHRS and CDR2 YFSETQ. DNA of the CDR3: TGCGCCAGCAGCTTAGGGGACATCGGTGAGCAGTTCTTC. Encoded protein: CASSLGDIGEQFF.

V gene TRBV7-2 combines with J gene TRBJ2-3, with unresolved D. Germline CDR1 reads SGHTA; CDR2 reads FQGNSA. The ends were cut back, 5 bases at V and 3 bases at J, with 15 bases in the middle. The CDR3 contains 15 residues. The CDR3 nucleotides are TGTGCCAGCAGCCCCCAAGTTATCGGGACAGATACGCAGTATTTT. Amino acid sequence: CASSPQVIGTDTQYF.

The rearrangement joins TRBV10-3 to TRBJ1-1; 7 bases map to TRBD1. Germline assignment: CDR1 ENHRY and CDR2 SYGVKD. CDR3 length equals 14 residues. The junction had 6 bases not matched to a gene; V was cut back by 5 bases and J by 3 bases. The CDR3 DNA reads as TGTGCCATCAGTAGACAGGGAGGGGACACTGAAGCTTTCTTT. This sequence encodes CAISRQGGDTEAFF.

CDR3 sequence: CSASPWLAGGLNEQFF. CDR3 in DNA: TGCAGTGCTAGCCCGTGGCTAGCGGGAGGGTTAAATGAGCAGTTCTTC. The V call is TRBV20-1, the J call TRBJ2-1; 12 nucleotides align to TRBD2. The germline V gene has CDR1 DFQATT and CDR2 SNEGSKA (reference sequence). The ends lost 3 bases at V and 7 bases at J; junction bases unmatched: 10. The CDR3 is 16 amino acids.

The chain links TRBV19 to TRBJ2-7, with 7 nucleotides matching TRBD2. The CDR3 runs 14 residues. CDR1 and CDR2 (germline): LNHDA, SQIVND (reference sequence). The V and J ends lost 6 bases and 0 bases, in that order; junction bases with no gene match: 5. The CDR3 DNA is TGTGCCAGTAGGACTAGCTTTTTCTCCTACGAGCAGTACTTC. Translating it yields CASRTSFFSYEQYF. The full variable domain, in which reference TRBV19 and TRBJ2-7 provide the parts outside the CDR3, is DGGITQSPKYLFRKEGQNVTLSCEQNLNHDAMYWYRQDPGQGLRLIYYSQIVNDFQKGDIAEGYSVSREKKESFPLTVTSAQKNPTAFYLCASRTSFFSYEQYFGPGTRLTVT.

The V call is TRBV5-1, the J call TRBJ2-1; 10 nucleotides line up with TRBD1. CDR1 SGHRS and CDR2 YFSETQ come from the germline V gene. The CDR3 covers 15 residues. V lost 4 bases to trimming and J lost 12 bases; unmatched junction nucleotides: 13. This CDR3 is CASSAGQGPMGWQFF. CDR3 in DNA: TGCGCCAGCAGCGCGGGACAGGGGCCTATGGGGTGGCAGTTCTTC.

This clonotype has more than one count but fewer than ten. This sequence joins TRBV5-1 and TRBJ2-7; a weak D match, TRBD1 (5 bases). V lost 3 bases and J lost 4, with 11 bases in between. The CDR3 has 13 amino acids. Germline V gene sequence: CDR1 SGHRS, CDR2 YFSETQ. CDR3 bases: TGCGCCAGCAGCTCATCTACAGGTTACGAGCAGTACTTC. It specifies CASSSSTGYEQYF.